This T cell receptor (beta chain) was recovered during a study of shared clonotypes between healthy human individuals. Study background: The people who gave samples were two women and a few men aged 18 to 49. Overall study results and limits: Generation probabilities of non-shared clonotypes were lower (relative to those shared by all four donors).

TCRdb's table, derived via immunoSEQ multiplex PCR, lists solely in-frame clones and lacks some. The sample records hundreds of thousands of clones, 85% to 95% being singletons. Naive CD8 isolation took CD45RO-negative cells positively selected for CCR7 and excluded terminally differentiated effector memory CD45RA+ cells. This clone was detected only once. Its cognate antigen is unknown. V was clipped by 1 base and J by 5 bases, with 15 bases between them. Germline CDR1 reads SEHNR; CDR2 reads FQNEAQ (reference sequence). This CDR3 region has 17 residues. This sequence joins TRBV7-9 and TRBJ2-6; D uncertain. The receptor's source is a woman aged 30 to 39 in good health. Specimen: naive CD8+ T cells sorted from blood. The DNA of the CDR3 is TGTGCCAGCAGCTTAGTGGGCAACTCCCTCCGGGCCAACGTCCTGACTTTC. Residues: CASSLVGNSLRANVLTF.